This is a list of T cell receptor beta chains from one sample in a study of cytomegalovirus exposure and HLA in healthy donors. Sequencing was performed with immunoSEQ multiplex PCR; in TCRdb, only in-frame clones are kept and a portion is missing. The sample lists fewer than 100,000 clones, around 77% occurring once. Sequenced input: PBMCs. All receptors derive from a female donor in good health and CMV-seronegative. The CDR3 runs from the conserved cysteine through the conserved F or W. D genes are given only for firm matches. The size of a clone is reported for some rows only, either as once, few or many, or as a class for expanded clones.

CDR3 protein: CASSLGRGYQPQHF
CDR3 DNA: TGTGCCAGCAGTTTAGGCCGAGGGTATCAGCCCCAGCATTTT
J gene: TRBJ1-5
D gene: NA
clone size: NA
V gene: TRBV27
CDR3 length: 14

CDR3 protein: CASSSLASHRETQYF
CDR3 DNA: TGTGCCAGCAGCTCCTTGGCCTCCCATCGTGAGACCCAGTACTTC
J gene: TRBJ2-5
D gene: NA
clone size: once
V gene: TRBV7-9
CDR3 length: 15

CDR3 protein: CATGNTGFAGEQYF
CDR3 DNA: TGTGCCACCGGAAACACGGGATTCGCGGGCGAGCAGTACTTC
J gene: TRBJ2-7
D gene: NA
clone size: NA
V gene: TRBV5-4
CDR3 length: 14

CDR3 protein: CSVVEGHQETQYF
CDR3 DNA: TGCAGCGTTGTTGAGGGCCACCAAGAGACCCAGTACTTC
J gene: TRBJ2-5
D gene: NA
clone size: few
V gene: TRBV29-1
CDR3 length: 13

CDR3 protein: CASSLGPTDTDTQYF
CDR3 DNA: TGTGCCAGCAGCTTGGGACCGACAGACACAGATACGCAGTATTTT
J gene: TRBJ2-3
D gene: NA
clone size: NA
V gene: TRBV5-4
CDR3 length: 15

CDR3 protein: CASSDIARSGANVLTF
CDR3 DNA: TGTGCCAGCAGTGATATAGCGCGCTCTGGGGCCAACGTCCTGACTTTC
J gene: TRBJ2-6
D gene: NA
clone size: NA
V gene: TRBV6-1
CDR3 length: 16

CDR3 protein: CASSQVKDSGTDTQYF
CDR3 DNA: TGTGCCAGCAGCCAAGTGAAGGACTCCGGCACAGATACGCAGTATTTT
J gene: TRBJ2-3
D gene: NA
clone size: NA
V gene: TRBV4-2
CDR3 length: 16

CDR3 protein: CAWSVRGLSYNSPLHF
CDR3 DNA: TGTGCCTGGAGTGTAAGGGGACTCTCTTATAATTCACCCCTCCACTTT
J gene: TRBJ1-6
D gene: NA
clone size: NA
V gene: TRBV30
CDR3 length: 16

CDR3 protein: CASSTPGQGLAPLHF
CDR3 DNA: TGTGCCAGCAGTACTCCGGGACAGGGTCTCGCACCCCTCCACTTT
J gene: TRBJ1-6
D gene: TRBD1
clone size: NA
V gene: TRBV6-5
CDR3 length: 15

CDR3 protein: CSSSLIMYTEAFF
CDR3 DNA: TGTTCCAGCAGCTTAATTATGTACACTGAAGCTTTCTTT
J gene: TRBJ1-1
D gene: NA
clone size: once
V gene: TRBV7-9
CDR3 length: 13

CDR3 protein: CASSFSQRGRAGETQYF
CDR3 DNA: TGTGCCAGCAGTTTTTCCCAGCGAGGGAGGGCCGGTGAGACCCAGTACTTC
J gene: TRBJ2-5
D gene: TRBD2
clone size: NA
V gene: TRBV28
CDR3 length: 17

CDR3 protein: CASSWGLARYNEQFF
CDR3 DNA: TGTGCCAGCAGCTGGGGACTAGCCCGATACAATGAGCAGTTCTTC
J gene: TRBJ2-1
D gene: TRBD2
clone size: NA
V gene: TRBV7-9
CDR3 length: 15

CDR3 protein: CASIRGTRDYEQYF
CDR3 DNA: TGTGCCAGCATCAGGGGGACTAGGGACTACGAGCAGTACTTC
J gene: TRBJ2-7
D gene: NA
clone size: NA
V gene: TRBV6-1
CDR3 length: 14

CDR3 protein: CASSLSGIRDRNYGYTF
CDR3 DNA: TGTGCCAGCAGTTTGTCAGGGATCCGGGACAGGAACTATGGCTACACCTTC
J gene: TRBJ1-2
D gene: TRBD1
clone size: few
V gene: TRBV27
CDR3 length: 17

CDR3 protein: CSSSPRETQYF
CDR3 DNA: TGTTCCAGCAGCCCTCGAGAGACCCAGTACTTC
J gene: TRBJ2-5
D gene: NA
clone size: NA
V gene: TRBV7-9
CDR3 length: 11

CDR3 protein: CASSRGQGSLETQYF
CDR3 DNA: TGTGCCAGTAGTAGGGGACAGGGGTCGTTAGAGACCCAGTACTTC
J gene: TRBJ2-5
D gene: TRBD1
clone size: NA
V gene: TRBV19
CDR3 length: 15

CDR3 protein: CSSSLTQGESSSGANVLTF
CDR3 DNA: TGTTCCAGCAGCTTAACACAGGGGGAATCGAGCTCTGGGGCCAACGTCCTGACTTTC
J gene: TRBJ2-6
D gene: TRBD1
clone size: few
V gene: TRBV7-9
CDR3 length: 19

CDR3 protein: CASSLEITGKGYGYTF
CDR3 DNA: TGCGCCAGCAGCTTGGAGATAACAGGGAAAGGTTACGGCTACACCTTC
J gene: TRBJ1-2
D gene: NA
clone size: NA
V gene: TRBV5-1
CDR3 length: 16

CDR3 protein: CASSKNSLGNTIYF
CDR3 DNA: TGTGCCAGCAGCAAAAACAGCTTAGGAAACACCATATATTTT
J gene: TRBJ1-3
D gene: NA
clone size: NA
V gene: TRBV6-6
CDR3 length: 14

CDR3 protein: CASRGDREVGEQYF
CDR3 DNA: TGTGCCAGCAGAGGGGACAGGGAAGTGGGCGAGCAGTACTTC
J gene: TRBJ2-7
D gene: TRBD1
clone size: NA
V gene: TRBV27
CDR3 length: 14

CDR3 protein: CASSPLTTGGSETQYF
CDR3 DNA: TGTGCCAGCAGCCCCTTAACGACAGGGGGATCGGAGACCCAGTACTTC
J gene: TRBJ2-5
D gene: TRBD1
clone size: once
V gene: TRBV28
CDR3 length: 16

CDR3 protein: CASSPGGTQETQYF
CDR3 DNA: TGTGCCAGCAGTCCGGGGGGGACACAAGAGACCCAGTACTTC
J gene: TRBJ2-5
D gene: TRBD2
clone size: once
V gene: TRBV28
CDR3 length: 14

CDR3 protein: CASSPFRTQGVETQYF
CDR3 DNA: TGTGCCAGCAGCCCCTTTCGGACGCAAGGGGTTGAGACCCAGTACTTC
J gene: TRBJ2-5
D gene: NA
clone size: NA
V gene: TRBV7-9
CDR3 length: 16

CDR3 protein: CASSLRTGDTGELFF
CDR3 DNA: TGTGCCAGCAGCTTAAGGACAGGAGACACCGGGGAGCTGTTTTTT
J gene: TRBJ2-2
D gene: TRBD1
clone size: few
V gene: TRBV7-2
CDR3 length: 15

CDR3 protein: CASSPRQGISYEQYF
CDR3 DNA: TGTGCCAGCAGCCCCCGACAGGGTATCTCCTACGAGCAGTACTTC
J gene: TRBJ2-7
D gene: TRBD1
clone size: NA
V gene: TRBV9
CDR3 length: 15

CDR3 protein: CASSPSPLSGNTIYF
CDR3 DNA: TGTGCCAGCAGCCCCAGTCCCCTTTCTGGAAACACCATATATTTT
J gene: TRBJ1-3
D gene: NA
clone size: once
V gene: TRBV7-6
CDR3 length: 15

CDR3 protein: CASSPEASLWAQYF
CDR3 DNA: TGTGCCAGCTCACCAGAGGCATCTTTGTGGGCGCAGTATTTT
J gene: TRBJ2-3
D gene: NA
clone size: NA
V gene: TRBV18
CDR3 length: 14

CDR3 protein: CASSLAGPDTQYF
CDR3 DNA: TGTGCCAGCAGCTTAGCGGGGCCAGATACGCAGTATTTT
J gene: TRBJ2-3
D gene: NA
clone size: few
V gene: TRBV7-2
CDR3 length: 13

CDR3 protein: CASSLQETYEQYF
CDR3 DNA: TGTGCCAGCAGCCTACAGGAAACCTACGAGCAGTACTTC
J gene: TRBJ2-7
D gene: NA
clone size: NA
V gene: TRBV7-2
CDR3 length: 13

CDR3 protein: CASSVPPTGTGMVEQYF
CDR3 DNA: TGTGCCAGTAGTGTCCCCCCCACCGGGACAGGGATGGTCGAGCAGTACTTC
J gene: TRBJ2-7
D gene: TRBD1
clone size: NA
V gene: TRBV19
CDR3 length: 17

CDR3 protein: CASSSLGGLNTGELFF
CDR3 DNA: TGTGCCAGCAGCTCTCTCGGGGGACTGAACACCGGGGAGCTGTTTTTT
J gene: TRBJ2-2
D gene: NA
clone size: few
V gene: TRBV7-3
CDR3 length: 16

CDR3 protein: CASSYSGAINYGYTF
CDR3 DNA: TGTGCCAGCAGTTACTCAGGGGCCATTAACTATGGCTACACCTTC
J gene: TRBJ1-2
D gene: NA
clone size: NA
V gene: TRBV28
CDR3 length: 15

CDR3 protein: CASSFGGEQYF
CDR3 DNA: TGTGCCAGCAGTTTCGGGGGAGAGCAGTACTTC
J gene: TRBJ2-7
D gene: NA
clone size: few
V gene: TRBV2
CDR3 length: 11

CDR3 protein: CASTRHGGVTEAFF
CDR3 DNA: TGTGCCAGCACCCGACATGGGGGCGTCACTGAAGCTTTCTTT
J gene: TRBJ1-1
D gene: NA
clone size: NA
V gene: TRBV28
CDR3 length: 14

CDR3 protein: CSVEARTGGYGYTF
CDR3 DNA: TGCAGCGTTGAAGCTAGGACAGGGGGATATGGCTACACCTTC
J gene: TRBJ1-2
D gene: TRBD1
clone size: NA
V gene: TRBV29-1
CDR3 length: 14

CDR3 protein: CASSLRRDGRQFF
CDR3 DNA: TGTGCCAGCAGCTTAAGGCGGGACGGGAGGCAGTTCTTC
J gene: TRBJ2-1
D gene: NA
clone size: NA
V gene: TRBV13
CDR3 length: 13

CDR3 protein: CASSPGGRSNQPQHF
CDR3 DNA: TGTGCCAGTAGCCCAGGGGGCAGAAGCAATCAGCCCCAGCATTTT
J gene: TRBJ1-5
D gene: TRBD1
clone size: once
V gene: TRBV19
CDR3 length: 15

CDR3 protein: CASSRLAGAGEQYF
CDR3 DNA: TGTGCCAGCAGCAGACTAGCGGGAGCCGGCGAGCAGTACTTC
J gene: TRBJ2-7
D gene: TRBD2
clone size: NA
V gene: TRBV7-2
CDR3 length: 14

CDR3 protein: CASSQLDTGITEAFF
CDR3 DNA: TGTGCCAGCAGCCAACTCGATACAGGGATCACTGAAGCTTTCTTT
J gene: TRBJ1-1
D gene: NA
clone size: few
V gene: TRBV14
CDR3 length: 15

CDR3 protein: CASSSGGRGTEAFF
CDR3 DNA: TGTGCCAGCAGCTCCGGGGGGCGAGGGACTGAAGCTTTCTTT
J gene: TRBJ1-1
D gene: NA
clone size: NA
V gene: TRBV6-4
CDR3 length: 14

CDR3 protein: CASSLYHVAVSSGNTIYF
CDR3 DNA: TGTGCCAGCAGCTTATATCACGTCGCAGTCAGCTCTGGAAACACCATATATTTT
J gene: TRBJ1-3
D gene: NA
clone size: NA
V gene: TRBV7-2
CDR3 length: 18